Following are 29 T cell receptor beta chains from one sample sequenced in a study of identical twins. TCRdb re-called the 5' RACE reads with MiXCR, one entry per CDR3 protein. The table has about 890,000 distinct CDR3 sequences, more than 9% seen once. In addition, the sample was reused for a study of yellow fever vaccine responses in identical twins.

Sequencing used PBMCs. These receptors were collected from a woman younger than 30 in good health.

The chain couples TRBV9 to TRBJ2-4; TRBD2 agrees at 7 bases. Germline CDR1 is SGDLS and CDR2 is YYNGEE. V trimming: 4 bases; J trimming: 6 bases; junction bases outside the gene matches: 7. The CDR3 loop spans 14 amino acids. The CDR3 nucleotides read TGTGCCAGCAGCCCCCGGGACTATAGAAACATTCAGTACTTC. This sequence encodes CASSPRDYRNIQYF. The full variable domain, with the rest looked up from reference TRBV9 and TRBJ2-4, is DSGVTQTPKHLITATGQRVTLRCSPRSGDLSVYWYQQSLDQGLQFLIQYYNGEERAKGNILERFSAQQFPDLHSELNLSSLELGDSALYFCASSPRDYRNIQYFGAGTRLSVL.

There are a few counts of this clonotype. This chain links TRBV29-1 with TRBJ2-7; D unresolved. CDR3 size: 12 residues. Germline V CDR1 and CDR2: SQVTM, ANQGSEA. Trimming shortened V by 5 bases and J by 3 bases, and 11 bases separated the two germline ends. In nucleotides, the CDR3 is TGCAGCGTTCGGCTAGGAGTCTACGAGCAGTACTTC. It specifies CSVRLGVYEQYF.

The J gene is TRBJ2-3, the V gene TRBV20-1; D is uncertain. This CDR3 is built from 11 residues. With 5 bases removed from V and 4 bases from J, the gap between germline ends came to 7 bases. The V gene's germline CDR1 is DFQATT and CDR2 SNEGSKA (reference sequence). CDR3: CSAQVADTQYF. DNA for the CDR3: TGCAGTGCTCAGGTAGCAGATACGCAGTATTTT.

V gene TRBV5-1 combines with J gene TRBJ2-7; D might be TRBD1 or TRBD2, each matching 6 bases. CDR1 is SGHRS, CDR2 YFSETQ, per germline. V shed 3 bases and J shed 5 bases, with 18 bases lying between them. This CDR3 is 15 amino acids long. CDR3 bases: TGCGCCAGCAGCTCTGGATATAGGGGGGCGGACGAGCAGTACGTC. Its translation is CASSSGYRGADEQYV.

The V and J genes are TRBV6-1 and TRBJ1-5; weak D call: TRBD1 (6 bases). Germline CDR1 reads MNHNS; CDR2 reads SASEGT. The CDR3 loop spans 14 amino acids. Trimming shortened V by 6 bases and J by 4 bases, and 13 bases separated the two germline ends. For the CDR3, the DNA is TGTGCCAGCAGCCGGACAGTAGCAAATCAGCCCCAGCATTTT. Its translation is CASSRTVANQPQHF.

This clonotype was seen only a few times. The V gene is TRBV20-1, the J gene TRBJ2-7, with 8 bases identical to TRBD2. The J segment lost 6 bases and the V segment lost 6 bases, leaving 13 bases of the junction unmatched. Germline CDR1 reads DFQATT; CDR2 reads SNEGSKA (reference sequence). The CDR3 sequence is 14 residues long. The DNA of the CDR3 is TGCAGTGCCCCCGGGCCGGGGGGGCTTTTCGAGCAGTACGTC. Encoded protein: CSAPGPGGLFEQYV.

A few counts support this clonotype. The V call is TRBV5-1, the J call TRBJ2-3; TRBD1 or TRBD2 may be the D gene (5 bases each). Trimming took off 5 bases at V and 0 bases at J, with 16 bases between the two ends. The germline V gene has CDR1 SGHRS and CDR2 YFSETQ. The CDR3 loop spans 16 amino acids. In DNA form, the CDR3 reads TGCGCCAGCAGAAACCGGGACCGCGCTAGCACAGATACGCAGTATTTT. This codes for CASRNRDRASTDTQYF. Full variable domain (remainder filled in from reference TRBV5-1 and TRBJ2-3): KAGVTQTPRYLIKTRGQQVTLSCSPISGHRSVSWYQQTPGQGLQFLFEYFSETQRNKGNFPGRFSGRQFSNSRSEMNVSTLELGDSALYLCASRNRDRASTDTQYFGPGTRLTVL.

CDR3 amino acids: CASNPLAPHNEQFF. The DNA for the CDR3 is TGTGCCAGCAACCCACTAGCACCACACAATGAGCAGTTCTTC. The chain joins TRBV28 to TRBJ2-1, with D perhaps matching TRBD2 (6 bases). V was clipped by 7 bases and J by 5 bases, with 15 bases between them. There are 14 residues in the CDR3. The V gene's germline CDR1 is MDHEN and CDR2 SYDVKM.

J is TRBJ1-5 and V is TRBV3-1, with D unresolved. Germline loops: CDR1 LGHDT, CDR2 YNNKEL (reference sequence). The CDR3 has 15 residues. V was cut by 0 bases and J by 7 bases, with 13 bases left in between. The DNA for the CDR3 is TGTGCCAGCAGCCAAGATGCCCGGGGAGGGCAGCCCCAGCATTTT. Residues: CASSQDARGGQPQHF.

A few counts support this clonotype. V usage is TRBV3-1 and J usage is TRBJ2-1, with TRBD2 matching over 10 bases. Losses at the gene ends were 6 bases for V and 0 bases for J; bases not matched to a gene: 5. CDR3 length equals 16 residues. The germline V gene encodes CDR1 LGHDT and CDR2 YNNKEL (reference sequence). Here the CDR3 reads CASRPSGRHSYNEQFF. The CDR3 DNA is TGTGCCAGCAGGCCTAGCGGGAGACACTCCTACAATGAGCAGTTCTTC.

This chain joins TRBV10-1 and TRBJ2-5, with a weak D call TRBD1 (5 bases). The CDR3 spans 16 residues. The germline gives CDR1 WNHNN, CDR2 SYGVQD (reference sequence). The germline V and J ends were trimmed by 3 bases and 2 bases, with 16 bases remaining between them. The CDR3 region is CASSEKGHTFQETQYF. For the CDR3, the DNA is TGCGCCAGCAGTGAAAAAGGACACACCTTTCAAGAGACCCAGTACTTC.

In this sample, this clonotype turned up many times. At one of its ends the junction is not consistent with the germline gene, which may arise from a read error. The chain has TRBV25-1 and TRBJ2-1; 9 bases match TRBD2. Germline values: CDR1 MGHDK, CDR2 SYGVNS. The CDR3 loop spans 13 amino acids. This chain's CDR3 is CASSEGLANEQFF. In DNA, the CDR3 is TGCGCCAGCAGCGAGGGACTAGCCAATGAGCAGTTCTTC.

In nucleotides, the CDR3 is TGTGCCAGCAGCTGTGACTGGAATGAGCAGTTCTTC. Its translation: CASSCDWNEQFF. V and J are TRBV7-4 and TRBJ2-1; no reliable D call. V shed 4 bases and J shed 7 bases, with 8 bases lying between them. Germline loops: CDR1 SGHVT, CDR2 SQSDAQ. This CDR3 contains 12 residues.

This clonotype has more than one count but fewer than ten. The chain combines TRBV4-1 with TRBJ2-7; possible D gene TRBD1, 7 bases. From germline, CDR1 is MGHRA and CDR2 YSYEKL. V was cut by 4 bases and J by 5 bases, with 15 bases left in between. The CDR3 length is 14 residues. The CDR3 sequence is CASSLQGGRDEQYF. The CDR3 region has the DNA TGCGCCAGCAGCCTTCAGGGGGGACGGGACGAGCAGTACTTC.

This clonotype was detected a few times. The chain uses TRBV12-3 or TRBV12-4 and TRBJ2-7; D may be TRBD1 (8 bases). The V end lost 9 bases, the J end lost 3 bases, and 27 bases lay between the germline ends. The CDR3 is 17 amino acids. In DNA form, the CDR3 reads TGTGCCAGACGGACAGGGAGGACGGACTGGGACTACTACGAGCAGTACGTC. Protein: CARRTGRTDWDYYEQYV.

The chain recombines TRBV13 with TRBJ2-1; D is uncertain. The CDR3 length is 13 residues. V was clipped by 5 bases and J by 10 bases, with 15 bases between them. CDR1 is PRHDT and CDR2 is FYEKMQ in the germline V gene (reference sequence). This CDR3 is CASSPRSLQEQFF. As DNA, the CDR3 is TGTGCCAGCAGCCCCCGTTCCCTCCAGGAGCAGTTCTTC.

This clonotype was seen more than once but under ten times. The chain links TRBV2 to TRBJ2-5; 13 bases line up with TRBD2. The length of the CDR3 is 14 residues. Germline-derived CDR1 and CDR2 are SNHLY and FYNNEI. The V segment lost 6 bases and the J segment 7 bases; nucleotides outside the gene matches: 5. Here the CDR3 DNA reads TGTGCCAGCAGGGGACTAGCGGGATCAGGGACCCAGTACTTC. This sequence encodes CASRGLAGSGTQYF.

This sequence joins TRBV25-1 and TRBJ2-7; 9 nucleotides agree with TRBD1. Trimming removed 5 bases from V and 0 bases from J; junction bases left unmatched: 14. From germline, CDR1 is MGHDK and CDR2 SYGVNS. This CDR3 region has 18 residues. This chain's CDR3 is CASSPSSSDRGDSYEQYF. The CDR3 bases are TGTGCCAGCAGTCCGAGTTCGTCGGACAGGGGAGACTCCTACGAGCAGTACTTC.

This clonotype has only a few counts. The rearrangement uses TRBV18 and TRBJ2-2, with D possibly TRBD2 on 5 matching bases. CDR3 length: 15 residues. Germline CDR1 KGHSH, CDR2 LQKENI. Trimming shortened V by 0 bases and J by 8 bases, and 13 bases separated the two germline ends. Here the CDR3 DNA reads TGTGCCAGCTCACCACCAGTGGCTAGCCGTGGGGAGCTGTTTTTT. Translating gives CASSPPVASRGELFF. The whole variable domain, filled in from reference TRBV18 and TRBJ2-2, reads NAGVMQNPRHLVRRRGQEARLRCSPMKGHSHVYWYRQLPEEGLKFMVYLQKENIIDESGMPKERFSAEFPKEGPSILRIQQVVRGDSAAYFCASSPPVASRGELFFGEGSRLTVL.

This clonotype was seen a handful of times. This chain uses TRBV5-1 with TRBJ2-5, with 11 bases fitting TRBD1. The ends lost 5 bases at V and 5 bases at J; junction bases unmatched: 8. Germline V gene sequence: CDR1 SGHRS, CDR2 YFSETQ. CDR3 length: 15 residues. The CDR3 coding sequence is TGCGCCAGCAGAAGGGACAGGGGGATCAGCGAGACCCAGTACTTC. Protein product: CASRRDRGISETQYF.

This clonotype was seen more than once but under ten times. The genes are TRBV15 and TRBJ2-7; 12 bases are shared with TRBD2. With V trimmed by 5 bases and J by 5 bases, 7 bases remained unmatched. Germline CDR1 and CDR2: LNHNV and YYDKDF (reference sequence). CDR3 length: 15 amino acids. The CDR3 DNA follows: TGTGCCACCAGCGCGAGGACTAGCGGGAAGCACGAGCAGTACTTC. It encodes CATSARTSGKHEQYF.

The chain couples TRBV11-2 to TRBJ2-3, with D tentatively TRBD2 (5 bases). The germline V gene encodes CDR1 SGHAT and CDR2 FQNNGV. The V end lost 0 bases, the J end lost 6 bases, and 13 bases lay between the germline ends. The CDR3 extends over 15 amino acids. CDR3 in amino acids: CASSLEVSAADTQYF. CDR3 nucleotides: TGTGCCAGCAGCTTAGAGGTTAGCGCAGCCGATACGCAGTATTTT.

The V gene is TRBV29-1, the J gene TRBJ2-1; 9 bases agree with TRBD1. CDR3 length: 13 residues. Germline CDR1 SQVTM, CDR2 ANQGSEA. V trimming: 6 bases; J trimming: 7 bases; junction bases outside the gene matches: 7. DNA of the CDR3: TGCAGCGTCTTACCCGGGACAGGGAATGAGCAGTTCTTC. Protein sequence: CSVLPGTGNEQFF.

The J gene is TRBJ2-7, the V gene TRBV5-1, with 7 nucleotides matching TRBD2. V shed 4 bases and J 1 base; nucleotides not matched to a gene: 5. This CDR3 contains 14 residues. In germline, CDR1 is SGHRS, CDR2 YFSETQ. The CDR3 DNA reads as TGCGCCAGCAGCACAGCGGGACCATCCTACGAGCAGTACTTC. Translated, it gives CASSTAGPSYEQYF.

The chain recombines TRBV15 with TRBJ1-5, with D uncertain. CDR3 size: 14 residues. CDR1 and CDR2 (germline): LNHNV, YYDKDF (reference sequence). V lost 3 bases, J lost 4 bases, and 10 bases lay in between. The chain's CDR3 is CATSRVEPNQPQHF. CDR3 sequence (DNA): TGTGCCACCAGCAGGGTGGAGCCTAATCAGCCCCAGCATTTT. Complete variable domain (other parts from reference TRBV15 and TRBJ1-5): DAMVIQNPRYQVTQFGKPVTLSCSQTLNHNVMYWYQQKSSQAPKLLFHYYDKDFNNEADTPDNFQSRRPNTSFCFLDIRSPGLGDTAMYLCATSRVEPNQPQHFGDGTRLSIL.

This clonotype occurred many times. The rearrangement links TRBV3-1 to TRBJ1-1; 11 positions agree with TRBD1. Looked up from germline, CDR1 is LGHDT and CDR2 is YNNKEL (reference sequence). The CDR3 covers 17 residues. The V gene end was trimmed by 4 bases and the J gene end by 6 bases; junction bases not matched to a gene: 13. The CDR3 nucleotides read TGTGCCAGCAGCCGCGGGCCCGCCGGGACAGGGGGAGCTGAAGCTTTCTTT. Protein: CASSRGPAGTGGAEAFF.

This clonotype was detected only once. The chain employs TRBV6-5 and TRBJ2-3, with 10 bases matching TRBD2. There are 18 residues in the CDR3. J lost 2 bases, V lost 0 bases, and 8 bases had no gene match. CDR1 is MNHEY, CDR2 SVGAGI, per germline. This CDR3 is CASSYSKSGGAVTDTQYF. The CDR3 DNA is TGTGCCAGCAGTTACTCGAAAAGCGGGGGGGCCGTCACAGATACGCAGTATTTT.

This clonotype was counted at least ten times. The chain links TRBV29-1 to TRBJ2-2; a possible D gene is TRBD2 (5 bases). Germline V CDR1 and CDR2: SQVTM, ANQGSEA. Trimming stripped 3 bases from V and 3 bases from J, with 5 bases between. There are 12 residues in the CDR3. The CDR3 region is CSVDGDTGELFF. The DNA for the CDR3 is TGCAGCGTTGACGGGGACACCGGGGAGCTGTTTTTT.

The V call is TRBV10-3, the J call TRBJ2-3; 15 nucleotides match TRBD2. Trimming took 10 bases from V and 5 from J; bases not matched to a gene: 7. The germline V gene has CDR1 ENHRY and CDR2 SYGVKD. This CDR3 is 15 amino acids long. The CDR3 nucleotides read TGTGCCACCATGGGACTAGCGGGAGGTAGAGATACGCAGTATTTT. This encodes CATMGLAGGRDTQYF.